The present TCR beta chain was sequenced within a study of cytomegalovirus exposure and HLA in healthy donors. In its sample, this clone was seen a few times. Its antigen is still unknown. Study-wide findings and caveats: In a later analysis, across HLA loci, associated TCR counts were highest for DRB1, lowest for HLA-C. CMV serostatus was the only immune exposure information that was available.

Germline CDR1 and CDR2: SGHRS and YFSETQ. CDR3 length equals 15 residues. The trim removed 2 bases at V and 1 base at J, leaving 2 bases unmatched. This PCR relied on a set of 60 Vbeta primers and 13 Jbeta primers. Some clones are missing from TCRdb's copy, which holds only in-frame ones; the method was immunoSEQ multiplex PCR. The sample has fewer than 200,000 clones; around 77% are singletons. This TCR came from a man between 60 and 75 years old in good health and CMV-seronegative. The sequenced sample consisted of PBMCs. The chain combines TRBV5-1 with TRBJ2-1; 8 bases map to TRBD2. This chain's CDR3 is CASSFAGGSYNEQFF. In DNA, the CDR3 is TGCGCCAGCAGCTTTGCGGGGGGTTCCTACAATGAGCAGTTCTTC.